One sample yielded the 16 T cell receptor beta chains listed below, sequenced in a study of identical twins' blood T cells. TCRdb redid the calling of the 5' RACE reads with MiXCR, one entry per CDR3 protein. The sample has roughly 340,000 distinct CDR3 sequences; roughly 27% are singletons. The sequencing input was PBMCs. The receptor source for this set is a woman aged 18-49 years in good health.

In its sample, this clonotype was seen a few times. The V call is TRBV14, the J call TRBJ2-7; 8 bases match TRBD2. Trimming removed 4 bases from V and 3 bases from J; junction bases left unmatched: 11. Germline CDR1 SGHDN, CDR2 FVKESK. The CDR3 contains 16 residues. CDR3 loop: CASSPRGLAGFYEQYF. The CDR3 DNA sequence: TGTGCCAGCAGCCCTCGAGGGCTAGCGGGTTTCTACGAGCAGTACTTC.

The CDR3 DNA reads as TGCGCCAGCAGCTCCCAACTAGCGAGGAATGAGCAGTTCTTC. It codes for CASSSQLARNEQFF. This chain joins TRBV5-1 and TRBJ2-1; 7 bases map to TRBD2. Germline CDR1 and CDR2: SGHRS and YFSETQ. V lost 3 bases to trimming and J lost 7 bases; unmatched junction nucleotides: 7. This CDR3 is built from 14 residues.

The V and J genes are TRBV11-3 and TRBJ2-5; perhaps TRBD1 as D (6 bases). V lost 5 bases, J lost 0 bases, and 10 bases lay in between. The V gene's germline CDR1 is SGHNT and CDR2 YENEEA. This CDR3 is built from 14 residues. In DNA, the CDR3 is TGTGCCAGCAGCCCCGGACAGTACCAAGAGACCCAGTACTTC. Amino acid sequence: CASSPGQYQETQYF.

The chain is built from TRBV5-6 and TRBJ1-2, with 7 bases matching TRBD1. Looked up from germline, CDR1 is SGHDT and CDR2 is YYEEEE. This CDR3 has 14 amino acids. The V gene end was trimmed by 4 bases and the J gene end by 8 bases; junction bases not matched to a gene: 11. The CDR3 here is CASSELDRDNGYTF. The CDR3 nucleotides read TGTGCCAGCAGCGAACTTGACAGGGACAACGGCTACACCTTC.

The rearrangement joins TRBV2 to TRBJ2-7; the D is unclear. Germline V gives CDR1 SNHLY, CDR2 FYNNEI. The CDR3 extends over 12 amino acids. V lost 2 bases and J lost 5, with 7 bases in between. The CDR3 coding sequence is TGTGCCAGCAGTGAATTCGCGAACGAGCAGTACTTC. Translating it yields CASSEFANEQYF.

This sequence joins TRBV6-6 and TRBJ2-7, with 8 bases lining up with TRBD1. V was pared by 8 bases and J by 3 bases, with 6 bases of the junction left unmatched. Germline V lookup: CDR1 MNHNY, CDR2 SVGAGI (reference sequence). The length of the CDR3 is 13 residues. CDR3 coding DNA: TGTGCCAGCGCTATGGACAGGGTCTACGAGCAGTACTTC. This gives the protein CASAMDRVYEQYF.

The rearrangement joins TRBV5-1 to TRBJ2-7; 9 nucleotides line up with TRBD2. Germline V gene sequence: CDR1 SGHRS, CDR2 YFSETQ. V lost 0 bases to trimming and J lost 4 bases; unmatched junction nucleotides: 5. The CDR3 length is 15 residues. CDR3 nucleotides: TGCGCCAGCAGCTTGGTTGTAGCGGGAGCGTACGAGCAGTACTTC. Residues: CASSLVVAGAYEQYF.

As regards this clonotype: Relative to the germline gene, one junction end is altered; a read error may explain this. The chain has TRBV2 and TRBJ1-1; D may be TRBD1 (6 bases). The CDR3 contains 13 residues. The germline V gene encodes CDR1 SNHLY and CDR2 FYNNEI. This CDR3 reads CAGRGHPNAEAFF. The CDR3, as DNA: TGTGCCGGTCGGGGACACCCGAACGCTGAAGCTTTCTTT.

Concerning this clonotype: The junction and the germline gene differ at one end; a read error may be behind it. The chain links TRBV10-3 to TRBJ1-2; D perhaps matches TRBD1 (5 bases). Germline V gene sequence: CDR1 ENHRY, CDR2 SYGVKD. The CDR3 consists of 15 residues. The CDR3 loop is CAVSDGRRGGYGYTF. The CDR3 bases are TGTGCCGTCAGTGATGGTCGGAGGGGAGGCTATGGCTACACCTTC.

V usage is TRBV6-5 and J usage is TRBJ1-3; no definite D call. Trimming pared 0 bases from V and 3 bases from J, leaving 9 bases between. CDR3 length: 15 amino acids. CDR1 MNHEY and CDR2 SVGAGI come from the germline V gene. The DNA of the CDR3 is TGTGCCAGCAGTTACTCTCGGGCAGTTGGAAACACCATATATTTT. Protein sequence: CASSYSRAVGNTIYF.

This chain's CDR3 is CSARGEGGGEEKLFF. In DNA, the CDR3 is TGCAGTGCTAGAGGCGAGGGCGGCGGTGAGGAAAAACTGTTTTTT. This chain connects TRBV20-1 to TRBJ1-4; D not certain. Trimming stripped 1 base from V and 8 bases from J, with 17 bases between. The CDR3 covers 15 residues. Germline values: CDR1 DFQATT, CDR2 SNEGSKA (reference sequence).

The chain joins TRBV5-6 to TRBJ1-1; a weak D match, TRBD1 (5 bases). The V end lost 0 bases, the J end lost 4 bases, and 13 bases lay between the germline ends. This CDR3 region has 15 residues. Germline-derived CDR1 and CDR2 are SGHDT and YYEEEE. The CDR3 DNA follows: TGTGCCAGCAGCTTGGGGGGGACCCGGGGCACTGAAGCTTTCTTT. This encodes CASSLGGTRGTEAFF.

This rearrangement joins TRBV4-3 to TRBJ1-4; 7 positions agree with TRBD1. CDR3 length equals 15 residues. Germline CDR1 is LGHNA and CDR2 is YSLEER. J was trimmed by 0 bases and V by 6 bases; bases with no gene match: 4. The DNA of the CDR3 is TGCGCCAGCAGGAGGCAGGGGGCAACTAATGAAAAACTGTTTTTT. Translation: CASRRQGATNEKLFF.

There are a few counts of this clonotype. This chain connects TRBV19 to TRBJ2-1; D is uncertain. Germline V gives CDR1 LNHDA, CDR2 SQIVND (reference sequence). V lost 3 bases, J lost 3 bases, and 12 bases lay in between. This CDR3 has 15 residues. The CDR3 DNA reads TGTGCCAGTAGTATTTCTGCGACAATCTACAATGAGCAGTTCTTC. Protein product: CASSISATIYNEQFF.

This chain links TRBV10-3 with TRBJ2-5, with unresolved D. Germline-derived CDR1 and CDR2 are ENHRY and SYGVKD. The V end lost 3 bases, the J end lost 5 bases, and 4 bases lay between the germline ends. The CDR3 length is 11 residues. As DNA, the CDR3 is TGTGCCATCAGTGAACGTGAGACCCAGTACTTC. The encoded protein is CAISERETQYF.

In its sample, this clonotype was seen a few times. The chain employs TRBV7-2 and TRBJ1-3, with 7 bases identical to TRBD1. The CDR3 has 14 amino acids. J lost 7 bases, V lost 2 bases, and 5 bases had no gene match. Germline V gene lookup returns CDR1 SGHTA and CDR2 FQGNSA. The CDR3 loop reads CASSLQRQGNTIYF. The CDR3 nucleotides read TGTGCCAGCAGCTTACAGAGACAGGGTAACACCATATATTTT.